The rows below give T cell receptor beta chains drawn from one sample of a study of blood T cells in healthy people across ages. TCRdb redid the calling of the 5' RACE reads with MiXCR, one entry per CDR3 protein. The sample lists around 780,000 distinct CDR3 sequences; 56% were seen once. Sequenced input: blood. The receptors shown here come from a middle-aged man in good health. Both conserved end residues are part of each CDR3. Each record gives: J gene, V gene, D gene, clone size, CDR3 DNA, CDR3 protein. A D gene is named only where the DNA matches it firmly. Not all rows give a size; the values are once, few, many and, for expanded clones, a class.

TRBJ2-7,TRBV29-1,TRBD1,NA,TGCAGCGCCCGGGACAGGGCCTACAATGAGCAGTACTTC,CSARDRAYNEQYF
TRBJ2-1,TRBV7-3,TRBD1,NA,TGTGCCAGCAGCATAATGGAGGCAGGGGGCGGTGAGCAGTTCTTC,CASSIMEAGGGEQFF
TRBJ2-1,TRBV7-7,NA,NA,TGTGCCAGCAGCTTAGGTCAGGGGAAGTACAATGAGCAGTTCTTC,CASSLGQGKYNEQFF
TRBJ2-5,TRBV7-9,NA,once,TGTGCCAGCAGCCCGGAGGCGCGTTTGACCCAGTACTTC,CASSPEARLTQYF
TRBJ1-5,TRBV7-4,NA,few,TGTGCCAGCAGCCTATACAGGGAGGGCAATCAGCCCCAGCATTTT,CASSLYREGNQPQHF
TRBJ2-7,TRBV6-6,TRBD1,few,TGTGCCAGCCAACGGGACAGGATATACGAGCAGTACTTC,CASQRDRIYEQYF
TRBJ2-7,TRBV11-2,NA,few,TGTGCCAGCAGAAAAGACAGGTCCTCCTACGAGCAGTACTTC,CASRKDRSSYEQYF
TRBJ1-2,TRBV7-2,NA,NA,TGTGCCAGCAGCTTAGCGTTTGGGGATGGCTACACCTTC,CASSLAFGDGYTF
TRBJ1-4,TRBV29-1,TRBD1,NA,TGCAGCGTTGGGCAGGGGGTGGGTGAAAAACTGTTTTTT,CSVGQGVGEKLFF
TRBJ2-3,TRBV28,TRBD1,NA,TGTGCCAGCAGTTCCACGATCGCCGCCGGGACAGGGGTAAAAGATACGCAGTATTTT,CASSSTIAAGTGVKDTQYF
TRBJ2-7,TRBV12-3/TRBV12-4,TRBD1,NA,TGTGCCAGCAGCCCCAACAGGGGGCCCTACAATGAGCAGTACTTC,CASSPNRGPYNEQYF
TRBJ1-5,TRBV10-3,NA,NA,TGTGCCATCAGTGAGTCGACTCGGGGCCCCAATCAGCCCCAGCATTTT,CAISESTRGPNQPQHF
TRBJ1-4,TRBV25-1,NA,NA,TGTGCCAGCAGTGAATCCCGAGGAGGTAATGAAAAACTGTTTTTT,CASSESRGGNEKLFF
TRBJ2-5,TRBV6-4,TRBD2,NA,TGTGCCAGCAGTGAAGGGACTAGCGGAACGGAGACCCAGTACTTC,CASSEGTSGTETQYF
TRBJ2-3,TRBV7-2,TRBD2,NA,TGTGCCAGCAGCCAACTAGCGGGAGGGCCTAATACGCAGTATTTT,CASSQLAGGPNTQYF
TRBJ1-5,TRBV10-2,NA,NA,TGCGCCACCAAGTTGGGTCCCGTCGAGGATCAGCCCCAGCATTTT,CATKLGPVEDQPQHF
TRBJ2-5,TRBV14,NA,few,TGTGCCAGCAGCCATCATGGGGGGCCCCAAGAGACCCAGTACTTC,CASSHHGGPQETQYF
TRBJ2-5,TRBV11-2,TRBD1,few,TGTGCCAGCAGCTTTAATTTATTGGGACAGAGGAAAGAGACCCAGTACTTC,CASSFNLLGQRKETQYF
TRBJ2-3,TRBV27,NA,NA,TGTGCCAGCAGTGTGAGTCCCCGGGGAGATACGCAGTATTTT,CASSVSPRGDTQYF
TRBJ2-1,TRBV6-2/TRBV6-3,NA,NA,TGTGCCAGCAGTTACTTGCTAGCTTCCAATGAGCAGTTCTTC,CASSYLLASNEQFF
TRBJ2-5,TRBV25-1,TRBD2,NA,TGTGCGGGGGGGGTCGGGGAGACCCAGTACTTC,CAGGVGETQYF
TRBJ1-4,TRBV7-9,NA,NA,TGTGCCAGTAGCTTTGTCGGAGCTAATGAAAAACTGTTTTTT,CASSFVGANEKLFF
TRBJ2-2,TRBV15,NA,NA,TGTGCCACCTCGGGTTTGCGCGGGGAGCTGTTTTTT,CATSGLRGELFF
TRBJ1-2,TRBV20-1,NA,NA,TGCAGTGCTAGAGATTGCGGCCATGGCTACACCTTC,CSARDCGHGYTF
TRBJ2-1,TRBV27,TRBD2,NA,TGTGCCACCAGCCGGACTAGCTCCTACAATGAGCAGTTCTTC,CATSRTSSYNEQFF
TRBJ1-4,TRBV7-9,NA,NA,TGTGCCAGCAGCTCTCAAGCACGCGGGAGACATAATGAAAAACTGTTTTTT,CASSSQARGRHNEKLFF
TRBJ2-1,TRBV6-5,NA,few,TGTGCCAGCAGCCGCCCAGTAGAGAATGAGCAGTTCTTC,CASSRPVENEQFF
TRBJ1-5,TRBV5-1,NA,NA,TGCGCCAGCAGCTTGGATTGGGGAAATCAGCCCCAGCATTTT,CASSLDWGNQPQHF
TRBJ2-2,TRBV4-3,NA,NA,TGCGCCAGCAGCCAAGATGGAGACAGCACCGGGGAGCTGTTTTTT,CASSQDGDSTGELFF
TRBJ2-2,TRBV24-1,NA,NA,TGTGCCACCAGTACCCAGGGGGGCACCGGGGAGCTGTTTTTT,CATSTQGGTGELFF
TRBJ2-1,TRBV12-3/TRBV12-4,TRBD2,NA,TGTGCCAGCAGTTTGGGAGCGGGAGTTCCCCATGAGCAGTTCTTC,CASSLGAGVPHEQFF
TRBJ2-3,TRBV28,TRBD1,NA,TGTGCCAGCAGCGGACAGGAAGGGAATACGCAGTATTTT,CASSGQEGNTQYF
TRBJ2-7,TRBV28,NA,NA,TGTGCCAGCAGTTTACCCAGACAGATCTACGAGCAGTACTTC,CASSLPRQIYEQYF
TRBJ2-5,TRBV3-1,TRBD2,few,TGTGCCAGCAGCCAAGTAGCGGCGGGGGGCCCCGATCAAGAGACCCAGTACTTC,CASSQVAAGGPDQETQYF
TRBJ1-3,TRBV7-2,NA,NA,TGTGCCAGCAGCCCCTCCGGGCGGCTCTCTGGAAACACCATATATTTT,CASSPSGRLSGNTIYF
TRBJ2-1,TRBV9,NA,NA,TGTGCCAGCAGCGTAGCTGGGGGCAATGAGCAGTTCTTC,CASSVAGGNEQFF
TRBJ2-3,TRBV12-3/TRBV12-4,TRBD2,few,TGTGCCAGCAGTCCCTTCTCCAAGCGGGGGGGGCACACAGATACGCAGTATTTT,CASSPFSKRGGHTDTQYF
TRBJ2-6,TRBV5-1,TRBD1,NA,TGCGCCAGCAGCTTCATACCGGGACAGGGGACCCCTGGGGCCAACGTCCTGACTTTC,CASSFIPGQGTPGANVLTF
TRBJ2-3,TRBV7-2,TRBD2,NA,TGTGCCAGCAGCTTGCTGGGACTAGTGGGAGCGGATACGCAGTATTTT,CASSLLGLVGADTQYF